This T cell receptor (beta chain) derives from a study of control samples from healthy donors and cancer patients. The CDR3 spans 15 residues. Trimming removed 0 bases at V and 3 bases at J, with 7 bases between. Germline V CDR1 and CDR2: KGHDR, SFDVKD. Method: immunoSEQ multiplex PCR; TCRdb's copy keeps in-frame clones and lacks some. The sample lists 100,000 to 150,000 clones, approximately 90% occurring once. What was sequenced was blood. The chain has TRBV24-1 and TRBJ2-2; no firm D call. The sequence came from a man aged 35 to 55 in good health. In DNA form, the CDR3 reads TGTGCCACCAGTGATTTGTACACAGACACCGGGGAGCTGTTTTTT. It codes for CATSDLYTDTGELFF.